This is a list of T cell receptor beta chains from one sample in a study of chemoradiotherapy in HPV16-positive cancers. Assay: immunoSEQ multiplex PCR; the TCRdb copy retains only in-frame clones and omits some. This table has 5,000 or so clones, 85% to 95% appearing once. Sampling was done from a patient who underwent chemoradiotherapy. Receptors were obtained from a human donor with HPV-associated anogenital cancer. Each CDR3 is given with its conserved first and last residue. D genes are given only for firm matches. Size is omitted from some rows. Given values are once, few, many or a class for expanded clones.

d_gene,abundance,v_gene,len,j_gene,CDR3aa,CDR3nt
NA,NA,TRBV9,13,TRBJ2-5,CASSVNEGETQYF,TGTGCCAGCAGCGTAAATGAGGGGGAGACCCAGTACTTC
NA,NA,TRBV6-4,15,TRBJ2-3,CASSDSRSGTDTQYF,TGTGCCAGCAGTGACTCGCGTAGCGGCACAGATACGCAGTATTTT
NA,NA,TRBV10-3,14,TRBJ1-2,CAISEQTANYGYTF,TGTGCCATCAGTGAGCAGACAGCGAACTATGGCTACACCTTC
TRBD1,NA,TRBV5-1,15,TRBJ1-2,CASSLEAGGNDGYTF,TGTGCCAGCAGCTTGGAAGCAGGGGGGAACGATGGCTACACCTTC
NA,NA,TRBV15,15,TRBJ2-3,CATSNGQGTADTQYF,TGTGCCACCAGCAACGGGCAGGGAACGGCAGATACGCAGTATTTT
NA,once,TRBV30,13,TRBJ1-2,CAWTKGGEGGYTF,TGTGCCTGGACTAAAGGGGGGGAAGGTGGCTACACCTTC
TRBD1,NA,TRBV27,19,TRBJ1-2,CASSFRVGQGANGNYGYTF,TGTGCCAGCAGTTTTCGAGTGGGACAGGGGGCTAATGGTAACTATGGCTACACCTTC
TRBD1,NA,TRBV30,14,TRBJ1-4,CAWRRGGGIEKLFF,TGTGCCTGGAGAAGAGGGGGCGGAATTGAAAAACTGTTTTTT
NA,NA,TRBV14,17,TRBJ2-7,CASSPFRRGYGAYEQYF,TGTGCCAGCAGCCCCTTCCGCCGGGGGTACGGGGCCTACGAGCAGTACTTC
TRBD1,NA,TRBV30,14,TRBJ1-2,CAWNTDRGGYGYTF,TGTGCCTGGAACACCGACAGGGGCGGCTATGGCTACACCTTC
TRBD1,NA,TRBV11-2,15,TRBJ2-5,CASSPRTGGRETQYF,TGTGCCAGCAGCCCCCGGACAGGGGGCAGGGAGACCCAGTACTTC
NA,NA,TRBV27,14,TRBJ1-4,CASSLVGAREKLFF,TGTGCCAGCAGTTTAGTAGGGGCCCGGGAAAAACTGTTTTTT
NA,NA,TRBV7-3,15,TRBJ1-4,CASSISGAPNEKLFF,TGTGCCAGCAGCATTTCAGGGGCGCCTAATGAAAAACTGTTTTTT
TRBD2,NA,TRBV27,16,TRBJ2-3,CASSLLSGGRTDTQYF,TGTGCCAGCAGTTTACTCAGCGGGGGGCGCACAGATACGCAGTATTTT
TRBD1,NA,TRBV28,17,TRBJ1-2,CASSLFQGAGNLDGYTF,TGTGCCAGCAGTTTATTTCAGGGGGCAGGGAATTTGGATGGCTACACCTTC
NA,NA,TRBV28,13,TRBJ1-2,CASSLRRSYGYTF,TGTGCCAGCAGTTTGCGCAGGTCCTATGGCTACACCTTC
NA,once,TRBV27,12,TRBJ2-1,CASSGVYNEQFF,TGTGCCAGCAGTGGAGTGTACAATGAGCAGTTCTTC
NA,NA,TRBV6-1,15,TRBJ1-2,CASSENPGRVTGYTF,TGTGCCAGCAGTGAAAATCCGGGCAGGGTGACTGGCTACACCTTC
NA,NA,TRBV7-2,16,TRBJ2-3,CASSLEGLSSTDTQYF,TGTGCCAGCAGCTTAGAGGGACTCTCGAGCACAGATACGCAGTATTTT
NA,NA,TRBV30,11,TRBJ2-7,CAWSSRYEQYF,TGTGCCTGGAGTTCTAGATACGAGCAGTACTTC
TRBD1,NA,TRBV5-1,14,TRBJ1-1,CASSFGNRDSEAFF,TGCGCCAGCAGCTTTGGGAACCGGGACAGTGAAGCTTTCTTT
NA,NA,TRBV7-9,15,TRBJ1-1,CASSLVEGRNTEAFF,TGTGCCAGCAGCTTAGTTGAGGGGCGAAACACTGAAGCTTTCTTT
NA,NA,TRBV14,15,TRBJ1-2,CASSQDHGSGSGYTF,TGTGCCAGCAGCCAAGATCACGGATCGGGAAGTGGCTACACCTTC
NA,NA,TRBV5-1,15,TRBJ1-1,CASSLVHRGEEEAFF,TGCGCCAGCAGCTTGGTTCACCGGGGCGAGGAGGAAGCTTTCTTT
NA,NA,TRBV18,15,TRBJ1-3,CASSPTDHSGNTIYF,TGTGCCAGCTCACCAACGGACCACTCTGGAAACACCATATATTTT
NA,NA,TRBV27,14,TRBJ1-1,CASSLGGRGTEAFF,TGTGCCAGCAGCCTCGGGGGGCGGGGTACTGAAGCTTTCTTT
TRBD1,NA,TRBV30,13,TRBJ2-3,CACRDRARNTQYF,TGTGCCTGCCGGGACAGGGCGAGGAATACGCAGTATTTT
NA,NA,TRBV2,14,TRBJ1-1,CASMRGAYNTEAFF,TGTGCCAGCATGCGGGGAGCCTATAACACTGAAGCTTTCTTT
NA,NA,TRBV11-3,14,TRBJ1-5,CASSLGGRSQPQHF,TGTGCCAGCAGCTTAGGGGGTCGGAGTCAGCCCCAGCATTTT
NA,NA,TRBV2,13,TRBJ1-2,CASSREIEYGYTF,TGTGCCAGCAGCAGGGAGATAGAGTATGGCTACACCTTC
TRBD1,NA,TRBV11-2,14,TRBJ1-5,CASSPGTGRQPQHF,TGTGCCAGCAGCCCGGGGACAGGGAGGCAGCCCCAGCATTTT
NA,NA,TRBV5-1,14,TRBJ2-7,CASSLGQGPYEQYF,TGCGCCAGCAGCTTGGGGCAGGGCCCCTACGAGCAGTACTTC
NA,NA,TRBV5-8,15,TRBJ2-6,CASSLGSSGANVLTF,TGTGCCAGCAGCTTGGGCTCCTCTGGGGCCAACGTCCTGACTTTC
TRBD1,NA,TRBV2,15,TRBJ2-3,CASRVPGQGADTQYF,TGTGCCAGCCGGGTCCCGGGACAGGGGGCAGATACGCAGTATTTT
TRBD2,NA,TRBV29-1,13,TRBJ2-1,CSATSGGHNEQFF,TGCAGCGCGACTAGCGGGGGCCACAATGAGCAGTTCTTC
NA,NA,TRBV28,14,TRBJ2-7,CASSLLTGPGEQYF,TGTGCCAGCAGTTTACTAACCGGGCCGGGCGAGCAGTACTTC
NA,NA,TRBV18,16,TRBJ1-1,CASSPEPPFSSTEAFF,TGTGCCAGCTCACCAGAGCCGCCCTTTTCTAGCACTGAAGCTTTCTTT
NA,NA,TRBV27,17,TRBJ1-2,CASSFRTPTLSPYGYTF,TGTGCCAGCAGTTTCCGCACTCCAACCCTCTCCCCCTATGGCTACACCTTC
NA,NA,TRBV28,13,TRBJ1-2,CATSRRQSGGYTF,TGTGCCACTTCCCGACGGCAGTCGGGTGGCTACACCTTC
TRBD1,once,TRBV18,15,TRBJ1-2,CASSPGQGWDYGYTF,TGTGCCAGCTCACCTGGACAGGGATGGGACTATGGCTACACCTTC
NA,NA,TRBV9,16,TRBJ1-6,CASSVGELTYNSPLHF,TGTGCCAGCAGCGTAGGGGAATTAACCTATAATTCACCCCTCCACTTT
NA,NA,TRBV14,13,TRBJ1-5,CASSARSNQPQHF,TGTGCCAGCAGCGCCCGAAGCAATCAGCCCCAGCATTTT
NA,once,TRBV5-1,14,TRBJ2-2,CASSEGASTGELFF,TGCGCCAGCAGTGAAGGGGCGAGCACCGGGGAGCTGTTTTTT
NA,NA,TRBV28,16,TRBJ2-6,CASSSPTRSGANVLTF,TGTGCCAGCAGTTCTCCGACCCGCTCTGGGGCCAACGTCCTGACTTTC